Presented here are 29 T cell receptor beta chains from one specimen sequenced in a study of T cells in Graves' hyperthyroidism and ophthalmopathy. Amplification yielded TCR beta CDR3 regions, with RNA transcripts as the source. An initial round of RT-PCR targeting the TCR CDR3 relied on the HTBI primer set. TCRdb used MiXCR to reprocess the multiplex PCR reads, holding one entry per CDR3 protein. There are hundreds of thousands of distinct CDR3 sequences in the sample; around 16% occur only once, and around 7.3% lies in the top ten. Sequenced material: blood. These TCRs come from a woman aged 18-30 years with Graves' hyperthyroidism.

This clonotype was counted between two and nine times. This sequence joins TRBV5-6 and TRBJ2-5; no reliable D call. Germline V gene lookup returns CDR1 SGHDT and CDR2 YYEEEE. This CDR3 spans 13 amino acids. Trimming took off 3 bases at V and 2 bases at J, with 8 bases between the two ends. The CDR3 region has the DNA TGTGCCAGCAGCTGGAGTCTACAAGAGACCCAGTACTTC. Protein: CASSWSLQETQYF.

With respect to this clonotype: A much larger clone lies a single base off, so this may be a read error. CDR3: CASSLEGPTLSPTNGKLFF. CDR3 DNA: TGTGCCAGCAGCCTAGAGGGACCGACGCTCAGTCCAACTAATGGAAAACTGTTTTTT. This rearrangement joins TRBV13 to TRBJ1-4; possible D gene TRBD1, 5 bases. Germline CDR1 PRHDT, CDR2 FYEKMQ (reference sequence). CDR3 length: 19 amino acids.

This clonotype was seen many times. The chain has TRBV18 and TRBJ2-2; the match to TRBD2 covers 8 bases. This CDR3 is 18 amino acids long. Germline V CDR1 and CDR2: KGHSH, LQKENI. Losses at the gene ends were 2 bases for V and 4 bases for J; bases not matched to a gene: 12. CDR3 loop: CASSPYHRTSIFTGELFF. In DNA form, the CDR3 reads TGTGCCAGCTCACCATATCACCGGACTAGCATATTCACCGGGGAGCTGTTTTTT.

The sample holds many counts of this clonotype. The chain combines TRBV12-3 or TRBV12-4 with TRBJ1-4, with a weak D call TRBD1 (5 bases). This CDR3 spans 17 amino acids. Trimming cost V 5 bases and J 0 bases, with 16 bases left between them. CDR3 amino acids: CASSPPPDRATNEKLFF. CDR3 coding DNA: TGTGCCAGCAGTCCACCCCCCGACAGAGCAACTAATGAAAAACTGTTTTTT.

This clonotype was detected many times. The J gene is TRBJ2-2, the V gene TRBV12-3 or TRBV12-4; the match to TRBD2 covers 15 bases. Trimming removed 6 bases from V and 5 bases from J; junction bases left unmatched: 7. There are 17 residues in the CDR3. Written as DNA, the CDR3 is TGTGCCAGCAGCCCCAGGACTAGCGGGAGGGGAACCGGGGAGCTGTTTTTT. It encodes CASSPRTSGRGTGELFF.

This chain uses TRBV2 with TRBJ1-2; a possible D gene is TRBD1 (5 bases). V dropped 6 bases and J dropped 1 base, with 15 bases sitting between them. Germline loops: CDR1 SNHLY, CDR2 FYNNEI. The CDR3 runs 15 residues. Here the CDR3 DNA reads TGTGCCAGCAGCGAGACACAGGAAATTAACTATGGCTACACCTTC. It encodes CASSETQEINYGYTF.

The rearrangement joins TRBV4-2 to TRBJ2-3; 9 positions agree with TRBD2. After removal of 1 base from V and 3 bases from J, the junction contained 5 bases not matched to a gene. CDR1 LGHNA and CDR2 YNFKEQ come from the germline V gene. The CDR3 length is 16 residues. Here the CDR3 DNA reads TGTGCCAGCAGCCAAGTCGGCGGGGGGGCAACAGATACGCAGTATTTT. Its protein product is CASSQVGGGATDTQYF.

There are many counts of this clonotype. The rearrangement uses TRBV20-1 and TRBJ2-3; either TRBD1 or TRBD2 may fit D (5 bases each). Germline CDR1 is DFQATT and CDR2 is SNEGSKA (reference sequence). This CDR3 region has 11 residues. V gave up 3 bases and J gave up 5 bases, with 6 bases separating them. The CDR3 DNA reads TGCAGTGCTAGGGGGGTAGATACGCAGTATTTT. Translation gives CSARGVDTQYF.

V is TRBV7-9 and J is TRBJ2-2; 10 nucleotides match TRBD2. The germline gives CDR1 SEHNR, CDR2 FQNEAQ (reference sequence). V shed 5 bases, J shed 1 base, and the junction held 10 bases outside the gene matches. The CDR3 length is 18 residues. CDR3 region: CASSATSGTLLNTGELFF. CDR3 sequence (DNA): TGTGCCAGCAGCGCCACTAGCGGGACCCTCTTGAACACCGGGGAGCTGTTTTTT. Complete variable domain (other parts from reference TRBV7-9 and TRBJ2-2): DTGVSQNPRHKITKRGQNVTFRCDPISEHNRLYWYRQTLGQGPEFLTYFQNEAQLEKSRLLSDRFSAERPKGSFSTLEIQRTEQGDSAMYLCASSATSGTLLNTGELFFGEGSRLTVL.

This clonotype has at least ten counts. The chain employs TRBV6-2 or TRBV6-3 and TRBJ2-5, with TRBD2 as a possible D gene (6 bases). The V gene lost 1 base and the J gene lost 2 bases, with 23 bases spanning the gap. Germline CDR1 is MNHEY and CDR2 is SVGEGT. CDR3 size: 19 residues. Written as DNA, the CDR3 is TGTGCCAGCAGTTACTTTTTCCTTGAGCAACGGGGGAGACAAGAGACCCAGTACTTC. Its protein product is CASSYFFLEQRGRQETQYF.

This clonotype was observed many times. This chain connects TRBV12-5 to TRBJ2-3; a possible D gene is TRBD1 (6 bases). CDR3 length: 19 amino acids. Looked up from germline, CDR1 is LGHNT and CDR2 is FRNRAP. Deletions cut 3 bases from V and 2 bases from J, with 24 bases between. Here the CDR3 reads CASGFFLLGAGSSTDTQYF. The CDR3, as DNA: TGTGCTAGTGGTTTCTTCCTCTTGGGGGCGGGTTCCTCCACAGATACGCAGTATTTT. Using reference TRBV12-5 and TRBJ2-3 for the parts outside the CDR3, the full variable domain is DARVTQTPRHKVTEMGQEVTMRCQPILGHNTVFWYRQTMMQGLELLAYFRNRAPLDDSGMPKDRFSAEMPDATLATLKIQPSEPRDSAVYFCASGFFLLGAGSSTDTQYFGPGTRLTVL.

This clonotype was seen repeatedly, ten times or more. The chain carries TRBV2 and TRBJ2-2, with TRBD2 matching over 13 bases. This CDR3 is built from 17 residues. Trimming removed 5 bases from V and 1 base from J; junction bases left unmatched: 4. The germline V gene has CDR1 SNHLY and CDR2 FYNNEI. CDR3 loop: CASSRTSGGRNTGELFF. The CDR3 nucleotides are TGTGCCAGCAGTCGGACTAGCGGGGGCCGGAACACCGGGGAGCTGTTTTTT. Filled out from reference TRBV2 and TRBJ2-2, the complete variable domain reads EPEVTQTPSHQVTQMGQEVILRCVPISNHLYFYWYRQILGQKVEFLVSFYNNEISEKSEIFDDQFSVERPDGSNFTLKIRSTKLEDSAMYFCASSRTSGGRNTGELFFGEGSRLTVL.

The CDR3 bases are TGTGCCATCAAGGGACTAGCGGACAATGAGCAGTTCTTC. This codes for CAIKGLADNEQFF. The V gene is TRBV10-3, the J gene TRBJ2-1, with 11 nucleotides matching TRBD2. Germline V CDR1 and CDR2: ENHRY, SYGVKD. V lost 7 bases, J lost 5 bases, and 1 base stayed unmatched. The CDR3 consists of 13 residues.

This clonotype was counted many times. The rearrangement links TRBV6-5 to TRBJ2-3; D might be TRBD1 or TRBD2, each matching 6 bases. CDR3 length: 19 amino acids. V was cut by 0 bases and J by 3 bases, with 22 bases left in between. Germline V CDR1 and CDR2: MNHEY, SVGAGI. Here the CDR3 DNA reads TGTGCCAGCAGTTACTCTACGCCGAACCTAGGAGGGGGTACAGATACGCAGTATTTT. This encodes CASSYSTPNLGGGTDTQYF.

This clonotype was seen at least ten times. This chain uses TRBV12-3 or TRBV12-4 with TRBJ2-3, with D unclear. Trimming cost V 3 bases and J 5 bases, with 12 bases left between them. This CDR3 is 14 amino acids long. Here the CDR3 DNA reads TGTGCCAGCAGTTTTGGGCCGATAGAAGATACGCAGTATTTT. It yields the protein CASSFGPIEDTQYF.

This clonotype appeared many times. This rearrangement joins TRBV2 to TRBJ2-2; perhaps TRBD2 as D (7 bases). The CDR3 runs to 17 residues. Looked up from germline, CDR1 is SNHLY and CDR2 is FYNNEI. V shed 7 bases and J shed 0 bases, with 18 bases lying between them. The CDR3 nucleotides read TGTGCCAGCAAGTCCCGGGGGGCGGGAGCGAACACCGGGGAGCTGTTTTTT. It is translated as CASKSRGAGANTGELFF.

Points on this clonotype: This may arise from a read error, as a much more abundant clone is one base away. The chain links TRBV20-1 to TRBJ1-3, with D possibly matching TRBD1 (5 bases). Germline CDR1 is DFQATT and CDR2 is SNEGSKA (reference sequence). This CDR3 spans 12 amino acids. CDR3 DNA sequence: TGCAGTGCTATGGCAACAGGAAACACCATGTATTTT. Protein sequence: CSAMATGNTMYF.

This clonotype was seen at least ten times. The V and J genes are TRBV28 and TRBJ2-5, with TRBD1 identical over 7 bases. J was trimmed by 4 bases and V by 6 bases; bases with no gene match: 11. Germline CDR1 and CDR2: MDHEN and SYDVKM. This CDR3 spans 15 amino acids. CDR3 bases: TGTGCCAGCAGGCGGCAAGGGGGCGCGGGAGAGACCCAGTACTTC. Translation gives CASRRQGGAGETQYF.

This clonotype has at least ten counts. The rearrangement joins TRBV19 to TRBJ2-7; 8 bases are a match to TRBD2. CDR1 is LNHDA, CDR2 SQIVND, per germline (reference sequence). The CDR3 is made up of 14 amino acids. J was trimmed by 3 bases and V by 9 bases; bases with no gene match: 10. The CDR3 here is CARNQTSAHYEQYF. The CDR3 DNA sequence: TGTGCCAGAAACCAGACTAGCGCTCACTACGAGCAGTACTTC.

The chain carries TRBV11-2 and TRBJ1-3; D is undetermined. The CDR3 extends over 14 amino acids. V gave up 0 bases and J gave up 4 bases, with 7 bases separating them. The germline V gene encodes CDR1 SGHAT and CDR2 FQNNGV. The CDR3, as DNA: TGTGCCAGCAGCTTAGATCACTGGGGAAACACCATATATTTT. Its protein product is CASSLDHWGNTIYF.

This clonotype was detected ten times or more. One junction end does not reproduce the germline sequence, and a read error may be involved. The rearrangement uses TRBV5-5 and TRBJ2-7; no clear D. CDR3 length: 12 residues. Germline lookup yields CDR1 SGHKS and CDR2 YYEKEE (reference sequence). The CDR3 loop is CASSLAGNEQYF. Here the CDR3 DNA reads TGCGCCAGCAGCTTGGCCGGTAACGAGCAGTACTTC. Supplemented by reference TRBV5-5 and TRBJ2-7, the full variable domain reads DAGVTQSPTHLIKTRGQQVTLRCSPISGHKSVSWYQQVLGQGPQFIFQYYEKEERGRGNFPDRFSARQFPNYSSELNVNALLLGDSALYLCASSLAGNEQYFGPGTRLTVT.

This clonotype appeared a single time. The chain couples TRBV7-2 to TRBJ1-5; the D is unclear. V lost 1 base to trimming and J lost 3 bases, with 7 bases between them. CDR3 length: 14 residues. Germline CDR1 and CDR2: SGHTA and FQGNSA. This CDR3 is CASSLDSPNQPQHF. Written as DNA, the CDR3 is TGTGCCAGCAGCTTAGACAGTCCCAATCAGCCCCAGCATTTT.

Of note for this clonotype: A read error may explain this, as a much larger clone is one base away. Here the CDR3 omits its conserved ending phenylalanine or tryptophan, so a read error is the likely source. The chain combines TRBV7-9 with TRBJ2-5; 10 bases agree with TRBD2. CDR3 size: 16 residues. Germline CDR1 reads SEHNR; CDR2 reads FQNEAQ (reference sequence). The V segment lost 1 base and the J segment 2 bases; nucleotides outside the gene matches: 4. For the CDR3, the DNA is TGTGCCAGCAGCTTAGGAGGACTAGCGGTACAAGAGACCCAGTACCTC. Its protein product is CASSLGGLAVQETQYL.

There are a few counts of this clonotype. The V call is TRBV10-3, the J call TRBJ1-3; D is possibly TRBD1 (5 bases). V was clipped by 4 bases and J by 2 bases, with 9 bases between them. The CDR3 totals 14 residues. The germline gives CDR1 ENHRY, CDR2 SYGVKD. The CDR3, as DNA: TGTGCCATCAGTGGGACAAGGACTGGAAACACCATATATTTT. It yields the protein CAISGTRTGNTIYF.

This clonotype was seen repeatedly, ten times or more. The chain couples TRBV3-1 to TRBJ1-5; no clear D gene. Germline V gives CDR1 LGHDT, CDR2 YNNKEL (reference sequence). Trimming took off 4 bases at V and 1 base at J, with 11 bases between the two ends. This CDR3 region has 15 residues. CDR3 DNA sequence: TGTGCCAGCAGCCCAAAAGGAGTAAGCAATCAGCCCCAGCATTTT. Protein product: CASSPKGVSNQPQHF.

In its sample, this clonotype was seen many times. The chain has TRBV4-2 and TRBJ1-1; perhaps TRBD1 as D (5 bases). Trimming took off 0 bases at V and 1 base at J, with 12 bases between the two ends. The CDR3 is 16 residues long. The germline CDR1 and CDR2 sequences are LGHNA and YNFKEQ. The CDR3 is CASSQDALTGNTEAFF. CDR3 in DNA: TGTGCCAGCAGCCAAGACGCCCTCACAGGGAACACTGAAGCTTTCTTT.

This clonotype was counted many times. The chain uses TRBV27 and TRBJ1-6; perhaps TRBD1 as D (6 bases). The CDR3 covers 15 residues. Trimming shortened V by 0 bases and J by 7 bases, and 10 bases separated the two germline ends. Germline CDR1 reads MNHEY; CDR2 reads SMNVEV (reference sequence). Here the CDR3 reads CASSLSYGGNSPLHF. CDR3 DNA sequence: TGTGCCAGCAGTTTATCGTACGGGGGCAATTCACCCCTCCACTTT.

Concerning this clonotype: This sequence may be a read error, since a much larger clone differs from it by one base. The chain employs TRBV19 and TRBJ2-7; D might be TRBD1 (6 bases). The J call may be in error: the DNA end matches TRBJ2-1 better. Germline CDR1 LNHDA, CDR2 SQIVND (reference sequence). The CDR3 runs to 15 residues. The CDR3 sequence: CASSVTGTWLHEQFF. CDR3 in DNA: TGTGCCAGTAGTGTCACAGGGACCTGGCTCCACGAGCAGTTCTTC.

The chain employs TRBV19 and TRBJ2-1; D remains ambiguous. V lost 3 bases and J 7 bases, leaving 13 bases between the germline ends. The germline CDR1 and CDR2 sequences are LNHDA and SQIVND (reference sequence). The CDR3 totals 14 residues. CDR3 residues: CASSMDGLGNEQFF. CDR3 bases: TGTGCCAGTAGTATGGACGGTCTAGGGAATGAGCAGTTCTTC.